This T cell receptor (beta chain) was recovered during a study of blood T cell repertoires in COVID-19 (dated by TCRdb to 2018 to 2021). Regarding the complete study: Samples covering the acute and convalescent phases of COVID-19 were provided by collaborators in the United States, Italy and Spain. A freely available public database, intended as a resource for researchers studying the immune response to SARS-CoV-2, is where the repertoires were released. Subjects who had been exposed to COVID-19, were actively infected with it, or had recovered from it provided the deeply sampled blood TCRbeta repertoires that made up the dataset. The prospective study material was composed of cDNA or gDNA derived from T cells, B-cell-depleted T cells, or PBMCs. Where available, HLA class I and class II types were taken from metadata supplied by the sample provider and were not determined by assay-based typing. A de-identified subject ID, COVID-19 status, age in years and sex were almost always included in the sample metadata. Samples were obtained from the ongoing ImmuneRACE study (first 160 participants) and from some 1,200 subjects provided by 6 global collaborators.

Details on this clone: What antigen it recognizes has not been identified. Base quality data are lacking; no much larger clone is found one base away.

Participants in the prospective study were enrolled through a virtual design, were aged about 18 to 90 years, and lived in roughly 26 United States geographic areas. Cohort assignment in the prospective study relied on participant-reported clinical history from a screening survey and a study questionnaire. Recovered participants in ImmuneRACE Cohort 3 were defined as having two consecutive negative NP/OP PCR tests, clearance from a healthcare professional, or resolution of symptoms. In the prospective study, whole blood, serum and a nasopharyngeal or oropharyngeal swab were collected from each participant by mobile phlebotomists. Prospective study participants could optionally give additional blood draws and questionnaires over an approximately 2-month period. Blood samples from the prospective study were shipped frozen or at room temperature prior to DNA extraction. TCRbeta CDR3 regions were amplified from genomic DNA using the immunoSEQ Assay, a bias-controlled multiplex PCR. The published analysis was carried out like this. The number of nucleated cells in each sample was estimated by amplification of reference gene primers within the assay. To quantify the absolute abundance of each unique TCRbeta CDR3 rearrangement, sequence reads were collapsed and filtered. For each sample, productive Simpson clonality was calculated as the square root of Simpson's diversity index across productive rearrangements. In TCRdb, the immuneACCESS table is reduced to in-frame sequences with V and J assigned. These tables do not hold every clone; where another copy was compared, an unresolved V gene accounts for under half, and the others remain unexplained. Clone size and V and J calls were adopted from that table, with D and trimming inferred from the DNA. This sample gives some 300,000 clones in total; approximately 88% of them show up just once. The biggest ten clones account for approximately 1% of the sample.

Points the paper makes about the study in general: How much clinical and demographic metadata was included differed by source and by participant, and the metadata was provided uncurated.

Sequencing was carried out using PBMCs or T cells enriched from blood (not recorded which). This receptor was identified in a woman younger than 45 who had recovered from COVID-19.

The sequenced DNA is TGTGCCAGCAGGTCTGACAGGGGGGGCAATCAGCCCCAGCATTTT. Protein translation: CASRSDRGGNQPQHF. Recombination linked TRBV6-5 to TRBJ1-5; TRBD1 lines up with 9 middle nucleotides. Relative to germline, V is missing 6 bases and J is missing 2 bases, with 5 bases of the junction outside any gene match. Via the germline V gene, CDR1 is MNHEY and CDR2 SVGAGI. The CDR3, cysteine through phenylalanine, is 15 amino acids long. Just the 45-base CDR3 DNA is kept, in frame starting at base 1.